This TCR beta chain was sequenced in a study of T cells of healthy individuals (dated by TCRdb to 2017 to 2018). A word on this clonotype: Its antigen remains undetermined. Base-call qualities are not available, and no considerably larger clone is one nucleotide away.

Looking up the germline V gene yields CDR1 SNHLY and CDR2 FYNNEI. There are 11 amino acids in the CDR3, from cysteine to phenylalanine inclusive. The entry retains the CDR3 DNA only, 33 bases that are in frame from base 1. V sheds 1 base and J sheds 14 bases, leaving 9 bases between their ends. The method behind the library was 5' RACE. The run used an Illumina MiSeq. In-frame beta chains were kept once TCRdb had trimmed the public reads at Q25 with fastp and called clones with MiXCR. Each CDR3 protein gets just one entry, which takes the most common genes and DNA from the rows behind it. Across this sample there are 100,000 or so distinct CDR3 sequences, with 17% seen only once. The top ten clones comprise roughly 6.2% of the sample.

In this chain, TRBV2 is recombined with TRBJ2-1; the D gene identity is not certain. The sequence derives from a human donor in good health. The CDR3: CASSEESKEFF. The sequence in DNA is TGTGCCAGCAGTGAAGAGTCGAAAGAGTTCTTC.